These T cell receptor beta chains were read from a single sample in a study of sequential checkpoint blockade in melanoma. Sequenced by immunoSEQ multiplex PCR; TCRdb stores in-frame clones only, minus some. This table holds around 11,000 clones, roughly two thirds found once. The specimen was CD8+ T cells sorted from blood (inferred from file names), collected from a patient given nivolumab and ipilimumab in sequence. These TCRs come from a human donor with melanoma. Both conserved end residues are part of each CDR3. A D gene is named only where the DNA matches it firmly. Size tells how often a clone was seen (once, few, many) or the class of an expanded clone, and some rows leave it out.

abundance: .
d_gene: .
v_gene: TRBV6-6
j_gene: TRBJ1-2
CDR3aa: CASSSAAGGYTF
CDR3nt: TGTGCCAGCAGTTCCGCAGCAGGTGGCTACACCTTC

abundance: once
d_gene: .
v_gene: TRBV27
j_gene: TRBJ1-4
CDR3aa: CASRGGSTGFGELFF
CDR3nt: TGTGCCAGCAGGGGTGGGTCAACAGGGTTCGGGGAACTGTTTTTT

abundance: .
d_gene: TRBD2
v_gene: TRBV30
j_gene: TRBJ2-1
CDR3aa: CAWSPGTSGGLTYNEQFF
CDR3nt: TGTGCCTGGAGCCCAGGGACTAGCGGGGGCCTCACCTACAATGAGCAGTTCTTC

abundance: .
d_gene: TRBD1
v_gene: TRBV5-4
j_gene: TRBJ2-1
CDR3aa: CASSFRMTGNEQFF
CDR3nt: TGTGCCAGCAGCTTTCGGATGACAGGGAATGAGCAGTTCTTC

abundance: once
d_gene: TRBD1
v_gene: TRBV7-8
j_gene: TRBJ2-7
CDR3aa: CASSLLDRAISYEQYF
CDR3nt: TGTGCCAGCAGCTTGTTGGACAGGGCTATATCCTACGAGCAGTACTTC

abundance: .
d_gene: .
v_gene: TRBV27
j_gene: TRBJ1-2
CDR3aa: CASSSLLDRFNYGYTF
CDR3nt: TGTGCCAGCAGTTCACTCCTAGACAGGTTTAACTATGGCTACACCTTC

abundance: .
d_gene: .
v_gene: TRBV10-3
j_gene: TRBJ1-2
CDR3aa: CAISDILQGYGYTF
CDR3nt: TGTGCCATCAGTGATATTCTTCAGGGGTATGGCTACACCTTC

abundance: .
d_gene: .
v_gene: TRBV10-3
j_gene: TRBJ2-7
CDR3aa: CAISGVGQTGEQYF
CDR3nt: TGTGCCATCAGTGGGGTGGGCCAGACCGGCGAGCAGTACTTC

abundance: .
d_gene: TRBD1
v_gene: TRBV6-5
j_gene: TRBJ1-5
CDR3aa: CASRKTGRNQPQHF
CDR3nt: TGTGCCAGCAGAAAGACAGGGCGCAATCAGCCCCAGCATTTT

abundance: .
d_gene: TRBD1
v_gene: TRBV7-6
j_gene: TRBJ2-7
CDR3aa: CASSLWDRAHEQYF
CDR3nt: TGTGCCAGCAGCTTATGGGACAGGGCCCACGAGCAGTACTTC

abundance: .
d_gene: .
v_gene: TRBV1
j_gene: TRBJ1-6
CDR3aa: CTSSLGTANYNSPLHF
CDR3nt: TGCACCAGCAGCCTCGGGACAGCCAACTATAATTCACCCCTCCACTTT

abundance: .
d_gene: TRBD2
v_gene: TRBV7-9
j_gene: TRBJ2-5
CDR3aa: CASSITSGGQETQYF
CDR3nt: TGTGCCAGCAGCATAACTAGCGGGGGACAGGAGACCCAGTACTTC

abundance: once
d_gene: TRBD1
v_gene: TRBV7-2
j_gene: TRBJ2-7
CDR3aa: CASSLVGQGHLRWQYF
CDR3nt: TGTGCCAGCAGCTTAGTGGGACAGGGGCACCTACGATGGCAGTACTTC

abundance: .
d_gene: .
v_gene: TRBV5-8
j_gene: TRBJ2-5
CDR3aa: CASSLGRQRETQYF
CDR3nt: TGTGCCAGCAGCTTGGGTCGACAGAGAGAGACCCAGTACTTC

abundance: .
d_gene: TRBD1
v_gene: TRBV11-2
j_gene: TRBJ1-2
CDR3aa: CASQGLGQAPEGYGYTF
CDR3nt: TGTGCCAGCCAAGGGCTGGGACAGGCTCCCGAAGGCTATGGCTACACCTTC

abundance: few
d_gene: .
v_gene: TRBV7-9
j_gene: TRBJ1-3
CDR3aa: CASSLAKGNSGNTIYF
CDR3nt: TGTGCCAGCAGCTTAGCGAAGGGGAACTCTGGAAACACCATATATTTT

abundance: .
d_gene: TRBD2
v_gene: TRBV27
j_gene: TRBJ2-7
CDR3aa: CASSSRTSGYEQYF
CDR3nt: TGTGCCAGCAGTTCCCGGACTAGCGGCTACGAGCAGTACTTC

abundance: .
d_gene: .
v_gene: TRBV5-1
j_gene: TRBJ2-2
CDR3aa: CASSPKTSQGKNTGELFF
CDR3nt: TGCGCCAGCAGCCCGAAGACTAGCCAGGGGAAGAACACCGGGGAGCTGTTTTTT

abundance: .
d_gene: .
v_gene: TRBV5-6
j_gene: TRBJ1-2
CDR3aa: CASRNQGLGGYTF
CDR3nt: TGTGCCAGCAGGAACCAGGGGCTTGGTGGCTACACCTTC

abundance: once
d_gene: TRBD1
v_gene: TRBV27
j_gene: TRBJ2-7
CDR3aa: CASSFTAGGYEQYF
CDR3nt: TGTGCCAGCAGTTTTACGGCAGGGGGCTACGAGCAGTACTTC

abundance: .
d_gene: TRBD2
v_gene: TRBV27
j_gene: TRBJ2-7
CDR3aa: CASSHGLAGVYEQYF
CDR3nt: TGTGCCAGCAGTCACGGACTAGCGGGGGTCTACGAGCAGTACTTC

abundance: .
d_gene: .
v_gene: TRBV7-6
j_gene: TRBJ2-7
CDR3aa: CASSLGPQGSYEQYF
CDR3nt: TGTGCCAGCAGCTTAGGCCCCCAGGGTAGCTACGAGCAGTACTTC

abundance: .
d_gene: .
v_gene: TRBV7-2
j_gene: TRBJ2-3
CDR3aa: CASSSPITDTQYF
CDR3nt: TGTGCCAGCAGCTCACCTATCACAGATACGCAGTATTTT

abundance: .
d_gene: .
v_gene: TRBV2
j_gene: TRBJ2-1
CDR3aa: CASSEWRGNDNEQFF
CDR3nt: TGTGCCAGCAGTGAGTGGAGGGGTAACGACAATGAGCAGTTCTTC

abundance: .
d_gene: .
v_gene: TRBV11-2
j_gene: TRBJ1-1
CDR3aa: CASSLLARTEAFF
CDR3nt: TGTGCCAGCAGCCTCCTAGCAAGGACTGAAGCTTTCTTT

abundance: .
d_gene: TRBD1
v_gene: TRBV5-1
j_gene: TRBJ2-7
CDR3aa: CASSWTGRSYEQYF
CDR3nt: TGCGCCAGCAGCTGGACAGGGAGATCCTACGAGCAGTACTTC

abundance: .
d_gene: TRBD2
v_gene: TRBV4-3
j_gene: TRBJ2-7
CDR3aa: CASSQGLAVSYEQYF
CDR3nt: TGCGCCAGCAGCCAAGGACTAGCGGTGTCCTACGAGCAGTACTTC

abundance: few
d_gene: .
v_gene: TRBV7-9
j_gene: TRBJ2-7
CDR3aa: CASSLVRHEQYF
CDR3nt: TGTGCCAGCAGCTTAGTGAGGCACGAGCAGTACTTC